These 27 T cell receptor beta chains came from one sample sequenced in a study of control samples from healthy donors and cancer patients. Clones were read by immunoSEQ multiplex PCR, and TCRdb kept only the in-frame ones, dropping some. In the table there are 89,000 or so clones, about 89% of which are singletons. Sequencing was performed on blood. The source is a man between 50 and 59 years old in good health.

The chain uses TRBV27 and TRBJ2-1; D may be TRBD2 (6 bases). The CDR3 covers 16 residues. Germline CDR1 reads MNHEY; CDR2 reads SMNVEV (reference sequence). Between the trimmed V and J ends, which lost 3 bases and 6 bases, there was a span of 18 bases. CDR3 sequence: CASSFYLARRGNEQFF. The DNA for the CDR3 is TGTGCCAGCAGTTTCTACCTAGCGAGACGGGGCAATGAGCAGTTCTTC.

The rearrangement links TRBV7-9 to TRBJ1-1; perhaps TRBD1 as D (5 bases). The CDR3 runs 16 residues. Germline assignment: CDR1 SEHNR and CDR2 FQNEAQ (reference sequence). V lost 3 bases to trimming and J lost 0 bases, with 14 bases between them. The CDR3 loop is CASSLFAGILNTEAFF. CDR3 nucleotides: TGTGCCAGCAGCTTGTTCGCAGGGATTTTGAACACTGAAGCTTTCTTT.

This clone showed up just a few times. The chain recombines TRBV6-2 or TRBV6-3 with TRBJ1-1; TRBD1 agrees at 7 bases. Germline loops: CDR1 MNHEY, CDR2 SVGEGT. V was pared by 5 bases and J by 1 base, with 13 bases of the junction left unmatched. CDR3 size: 17 residues. The CDR3 coding sequence is TGTGCCAGCAGTCCCGACAGGGTCTTTTACGGGAACACTGAAGCTTTCTTT. It yields the protein CASSPDRVFYGNTEAFF.

The chain recombines TRBV6-5 with TRBJ1-2, with no clear D. The CDR3 covers 13 residues. CDR1 and CDR2 (germline): MNHEY, SVGAGI. The V end lost 7 bases, the J end lost 0 bases, and 9 bases lay between the germline ends. The CDR3 protein is CASTPDPNYGYTF. CDR3 nucleotides: TGTGCCAGCACCCCGGACCCTAACTATGGCTACACCTTC.

The V gene is TRBV5-6, the J gene TRBJ1-4; 8 bases are a match to TRBD1. This CDR3 region has 17 residues. Per the germline V gene, CDR1 is SGHDT and CDR2 is YYEEEE. With 0 bases clipped from V and 7 bases from J, the junction kept 11 bases outside the gene matches. This chain's CDR3 is CASSLAWKGTGSEKLFF. In DNA form, the CDR3 reads TGTGCCAGCAGCTTGGCCTGGAAGGGGACAGGTAGTGAAAAACTGTTTTTT. The full variable domain, its missing parts supplied by reference TRBV5-6 and TRBJ1-4, is DAGVTQSPTHLIKTRGQQVTLRCSPKSGHDTVSWYQQALGQGPQFIFQYYEEEERQRGNFPDRFSGHQFPNYSSELNVNALLLGDSALYLCASSLAWKGTGSEKLFFGSGTQLSVL.

V is TRBV27 and J is TRBJ2-3; the match to TRBD2 covers 13 bases. V was clipped by 5 bases and J by 2 bases; unmatched bases: 4. This CDR3 has 16 amino acids. Germline V gene data show CDR1 as MNHEY and CDR2 as SMNVEV (reference sequence). CDR3 sequence reads: CASSPLAGGPTDTQYF. As DNA, the CDR3 is TGTGCCAGCAGTCCACTAGCGGGAGGGCCCACAGATACGCAGTATTTT.

The chain is built from TRBV10-3 and TRBJ2-2; tentatively, D is TRBD1 (6 bases). The germline CDR1 and CDR2 sequences are ENHRY and SYGVKD. The CDR3 extends over 15 amino acids. Trimming removed 5 bases at V and 4 bases at J, with 14 bases between. CDR3 sequence (DNA): TGTGCCATCAGTAAACAACAGGGTAGCACCGGGGAGCTGTTTTTT. This sequence encodes CAISKQQGSTGELFF.

The chain employs TRBV7-2 and TRBJ2-3; tentatively, D is TRBD2 (5 bases). V lost 5 bases to trimming and J lost 2 bases, with 14 bases between them. This CDR3 region has 15 residues. Germline V gene lookup returns CDR1 SGHTA and CDR2 FQGNSA. The CDR3 spells CASSVERGLTDTQYF. CDR3 nucleotide sequence: TGTGCCAGCAGCGTTGAGCGAGGACTCACAGATACGCAGTATTTT.

V gene TRBV9 combines with J gene TRBJ2-1; D uncertain. The CDR3 covers 14 residues. CDR1 is SGDLS, CDR2 YYNGEE, per germline. The V and J ends lost 2 bases and 6 bases respectively, with 12 bases between them. The CDR3 loop reads CASSVAPAGNEQFF. CDR3 DNA: TGTGCCAGCAGCGTTGCCCCCGCTGGCAATGAGCAGTTCTTC. Full variable domain (missing parts from reference TRBV9 and TRBJ2-1): DSGVTQTPKHLITATGQRVTLRCSPRSGDLSVYWYQQSLDQGLQFLIQYYNGEERAKGNILERFSAQQFPDLHSELNLSSLELGDSALYFCASSVAPAGNEQFFGPGTRLTVL.

This chain's CDR3 is CASSPDAVRGPAGARTGELFF. The CDR3 DNA reads as TGCGCCAGCAGCCCAGACGCCGTCAGGGGTCCAGCGGGAGCCAGAACCGGGGAGCTGTTTTTT. The V gene is TRBV4-1, the J gene TRBJ2-2; 8 nucleotides agree with TRBD2. The CDR3 has 21 residues. Germline lookup yields CDR1 MGHRA and CDR2 YSYEKL. Trimming at V came to 4 bases and at J to 5 bases, leaving 24 bases not matched to a gene.

This chain joins TRBV3-1 (or the pseudogene TRBV3-2) and TRBJ1-2, with D perhaps matching TRBD1 (6 bases). There are 16 residues in the CDR3. V lost 0 bases and J 3 bases, leaving 14 bases between the germline ends. Germline V CDR1 and CDR2: LGHDT, YNNKEL (reference sequence). The CDR3 spells CASSQDYGAGDYGYTF. CDR3 DNA: TGTGCCAGCAGCCAAGATTATGGAGCAGGGGACTATGGCTACACCTTC.

The CDR3 sequence: CASSLRRGGSDTQYF. The CDR3 DNA sequence: TGTGCCAGCAGCTTAAGGCGGGGGGGCTCAGATACGCAGTATTTT. The genes are TRBV7-2 and TRBJ2-3; 9 nucleotides align to TRBD2. V dropped 2 bases and J dropped 4; count of bases not matched to a gene: 4. The germline gives CDR1 SGHTA, CDR2 FQGNSA. The CDR3 spans 15 residues.

This chain uses TRBV24-1 with TRBJ2-5; possibly TRBD2 for D (5 bases). Germline loops: CDR1 KGHDR, CDR2 SFDVKD. Trimming took off 4 bases at V and 5 bases at J, with 19 bases between the two ends. This CDR3 has 16 amino acids. The CDR3 DNA follows: TGTGCCACCAGTGACTCCGACCCGAGGGAGTACGAGACCCAGTACTTC. Residues: CATSDSDPREYETQYF.

V and J are TRBV24-1 and TRBJ1-2, with D possibly being TRBD1 (6 bases). The germline V gene encodes CDR1 KGHDR and CDR2 SFDVKD. The CDR3 has 15 amino acids. V was cut by 3 bases and J by 7 bases, with 17 bases left in between. The CDR3: CATSDQTTGSLGYTF. CDR3 DNA sequence: TGTGCCACCAGTGATCAGACTACAGGGAGCCTTGGCTACACCTTC.

The CDR3: CASSQGGGRSTF. The CDR3 DNA is TGCGCCAGCAGCCAAGGCGGGGGGCGAAGCACCTTC. The chain employs TRBV4-3 and TRBJ1-2, with D maybe TRBD1 (6 bases). The V and J ends lost 1 base and 13 bases respectively, with 13 bases between them. This CDR3 has 12 amino acids. The V gene's germline CDR1 is LGHNA and CDR2 YSLEER.

The rearrangement joins TRBV28 to TRBJ1-5; D is possibly TRBD1 (5 bases). Trimming removed 7 bases from V and 0 bases from J, with 10 bases in between. This CDR3 region has 14 residues. Germline V gene lookup returns CDR1 MDHEN and CDR2 SYDVKM. The CDR3 loop reads CASTRDRSNQPQHF. The CDR3 DNA follows: TGTGCCAGCACCCGGGACCGTAGCAATCAGCCCCAGCATTTT.

The chain links TRBV2 to TRBJ2-7; D assignment may be TRBD1 or TRBD2 (6 bases each). CDR3 length: 14 amino acids. Trimming took 6 bases from V and 4 from J, leaving 16 bases between them. Germline V gene sequence: CDR1 SNHLY, CDR2 FYNNEI. In DNA form, the CDR3 reads TGTGCCAGCAGAGGGGGGACTTACTATTACGAGCAGTACTTC. This translates into CASRGGTYYYEQYF.

The chain has TRBV6-5 and TRBJ1-5; TRBD1 aligns across 12 bases. The CDR3 runs to 15 residues. After removal of 6 bases from V and 7 bases from J, the junction contained 7 bases not matched to a gene. Germline CDR1 and CDR2: MNHEY and SVGAGI. The CDR3 bases are TGTGCCAGCAGCCCGGGACAGGGGGCGGGACAGCCCCAGCATTTT. Translation: CASSPGQGAGQPQHF.

This clone was observed many times. Additional DNA sequences in this sample encode the identical CDR3. This sequence joins TRBV24-1 and TRBJ2-3; D may be TRBD2 (6 bases). The V and J ends lost 6 bases and 2 bases respectively, with 11 bases between them. The CDR3 has 14 amino acids. Germline CDR1 is KGHDR and CDR2 is SFDVKD. The CDR3 nucleotides are TGTGCCACCAGTCCGGGACTGGACACAGATACGCAGTATTTT. Translating it yields CATSPGLDTDTQYF.

The CDR3 nucleotides are TGTGCCATCAAGGAGGAAAGGGGCACTGAAGCTTTCTTT. As protein: CAIKEERGTEAFF. V gene TRBV10-3 combines with J gene TRBJ1-1, with a weak D call TRBD1 (5 bases). The CDR3 is 13 amino acids. Trimming took off 7 bases at V and 4 bases at J, with 13 bases between the two ends. Per the germline V gene, CDR1 is ENHRY and CDR2 is SYGVKD.

J is TRBJ2-1 and V is TRBV19; 8 bases agree with TRBD2. J gave up 4 bases and V 0 bases, and 5 bases lay outside the gene matches. CDR1 and CDR2 (germline): LNHDA, SQIVND (reference sequence). This CDR3 contains 16 residues. CDR3 amino acids: CASSIELAARYNEQFF. CDR3 coding DNA: TGTGCCAGTAGTATAGAACTAGCGGCCCGTTACAATGAGCAGTTCTTC.

This CDR3 is CASSEYGLNYGYTF. The CDR3 nucleotides read TGTGCCAGCAGTGAATACGGGCTCAACTATGGCTACACCTTC. This sequence joins TRBV25-1 and TRBJ1-2; D is unresolved. The CDR3 sequence is 14 residues long. The V end lost 0 bases, the J end lost 2 bases, and 7 bases lay between the germline ends. The germline V gene has CDR1 MGHDK and CDR2 SYGVNS.

The chain is built from TRBV4-3 and TRBJ2-7, with 11 bases that match TRBD2. This CDR3 has 15 amino acids. V shed 4 bases and J 2 bases; nucleotides not matched to a gene: 4. Germline CDR1 is LGHNA and CDR2 is YSLEER. The CDR3 region is CASSRLLAGAYEQYF. CDR3 DNA: TGCGCCAGCAGCCGCCTACTAGCGGGAGCCTACGAGCAGTACTTC.

The chain joins TRBV2 to TRBJ2-1, with D maybe TRBD2 (6 bases). Germline V gene data show CDR1 as SNHLY and CDR2 as FYNNEI. This CDR3 is 13 amino acids long. Trimming removed 4 bases at V and 3 bases at J, with 7 bases between. CDR3 bases: TGTGCCAGCAGTGGGACTATCTACAATGAGCAGTTCTTC. Protein: CASSGTIYNEQFF.

This chain joins TRBV27 and TRBJ2-7; TRBD1 is a possible D gene (6 bases). With 3 bases removed from V and 5 bases from J, the gap between germline ends came to 14 bases. Germline lookup yields CDR1 MNHEY and CDR2 SMNVEV (reference sequence). This CDR3 has 14 amino acids. The CDR3 nucleotides read TGTGCCAGCAGTTTCGCAGGGGAGAGGAACGAGCAGTACTTC. This translates into CASSFAGERNEQYF.

This chain joins TRBV19 and TRBJ1-2; perhaps TRBD1 as D (5 bases). The germline CDR1 and CDR2 sequences are LNHDA and SQIVND (reference sequence). This CDR3 has 14 amino acids. Trimming took 9 bases from V and 0 from J, leaving 14 bases between them. As DNA, the CDR3 is TGTGCCAGCATAGGGGACGGAACTAACTATGGCTACACCTTC. Its protein is CASIGDGTNYGYTF.

The V gene is TRBV4-2, the J gene TRBJ2-7; no reliable D call. The CDR3 runs 12 residues. Trimming removed 0 bases from V and 5 bases from J, with 5 bases in between. Germline V CDR1 and CDR2: LGHNA, YNFKEQ. The CDR3 loop reads CASSQDPHEQYF. Here the CDR3 DNA reads TGTGCCAGCAGCCAAGACCCCCACGAGCAGTACTTC.